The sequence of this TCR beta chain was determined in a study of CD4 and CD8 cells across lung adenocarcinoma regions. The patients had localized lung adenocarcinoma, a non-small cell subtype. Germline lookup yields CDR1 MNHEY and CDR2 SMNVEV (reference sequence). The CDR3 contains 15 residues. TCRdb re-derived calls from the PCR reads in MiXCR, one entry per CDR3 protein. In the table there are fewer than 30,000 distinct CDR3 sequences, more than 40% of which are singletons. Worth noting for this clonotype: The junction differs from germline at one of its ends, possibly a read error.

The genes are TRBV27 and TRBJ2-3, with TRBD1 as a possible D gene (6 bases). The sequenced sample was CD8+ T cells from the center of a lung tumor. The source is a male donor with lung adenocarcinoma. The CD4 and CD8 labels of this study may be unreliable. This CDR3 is CASGQGLGAKDTQYF. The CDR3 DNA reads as TGTGCCAGCGGGCAGGGGCTAGGAGCCAAAGATACGCAGTACTTT.